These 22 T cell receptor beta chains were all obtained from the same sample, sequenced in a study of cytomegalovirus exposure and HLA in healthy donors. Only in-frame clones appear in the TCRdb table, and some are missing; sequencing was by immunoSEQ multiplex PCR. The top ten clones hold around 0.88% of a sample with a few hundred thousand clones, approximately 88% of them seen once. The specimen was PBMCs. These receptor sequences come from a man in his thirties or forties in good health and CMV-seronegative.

Here the CDR3 DNA reads TGCGCCAGCAGCTTGGGACTCGAAGCCTTCAATGAGCAGTTCTTC. Its protein product is CASSLGLEAFNEQFF. V and J are TRBV5-1 and TRBJ2-1; D gene unclear. The V end lost 0 bases, the J end lost 6 bases, and 13 bases lay between the germline ends. Looked up from germline, CDR1 is SGHRS and CDR2 is YFSETQ. The CDR3 runs to 15 residues.

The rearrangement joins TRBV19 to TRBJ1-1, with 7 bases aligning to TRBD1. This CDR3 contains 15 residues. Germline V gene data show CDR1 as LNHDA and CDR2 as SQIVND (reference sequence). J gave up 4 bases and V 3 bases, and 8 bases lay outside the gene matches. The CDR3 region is CASSIGDRVSTEAFF. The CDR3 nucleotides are TGTGCCAGTAGTATCGGTGACAGGGTGAGCACTGAAGCTTTCTTT.

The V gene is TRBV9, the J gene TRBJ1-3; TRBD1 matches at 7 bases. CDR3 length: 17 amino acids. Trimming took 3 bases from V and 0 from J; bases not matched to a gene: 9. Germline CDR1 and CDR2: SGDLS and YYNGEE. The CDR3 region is CASSASHRTGSGNTIYF. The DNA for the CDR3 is TGTGCCAGCAGCGCTAGCCATCGGACAGGCTCTGGAAACACCATATATTTT. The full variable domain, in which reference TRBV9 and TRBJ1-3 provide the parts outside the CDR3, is DSGVTQTPKHLITATGQRVTLRCSPRSGDLSVYWYQQSLDQGLQFLIQYYNGEERAKGNILERFSAQQFPDLHSELNLSSLELGDSALYFCASSASHRTGSGNTIYFGEGSWLTVV.

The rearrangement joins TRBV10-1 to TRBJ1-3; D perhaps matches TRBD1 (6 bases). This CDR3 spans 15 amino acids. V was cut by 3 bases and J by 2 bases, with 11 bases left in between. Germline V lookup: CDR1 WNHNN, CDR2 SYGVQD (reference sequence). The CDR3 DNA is TGCGCCAGCAGTGACCAGGGGAAAACTGGAAACACCATATATTTT. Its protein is CASSDQGKTGNTIYF.

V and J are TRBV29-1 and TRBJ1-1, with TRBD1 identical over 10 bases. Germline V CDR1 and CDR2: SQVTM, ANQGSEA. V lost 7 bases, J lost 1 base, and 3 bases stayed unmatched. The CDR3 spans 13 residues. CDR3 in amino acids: CSARTGGNTEAFF. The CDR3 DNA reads TGCAGCGCTAGGACAGGGGGGAACACTGAAGCTTTCTTT.

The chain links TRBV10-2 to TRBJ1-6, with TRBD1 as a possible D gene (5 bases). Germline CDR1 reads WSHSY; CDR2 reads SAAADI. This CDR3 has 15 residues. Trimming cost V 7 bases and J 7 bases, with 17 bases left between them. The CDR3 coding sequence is TGCGCCAGCACTAGGTGGGGGGACGCCAATTCACCCCTCCACTTT. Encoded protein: CASTRWGDANSPLHF.

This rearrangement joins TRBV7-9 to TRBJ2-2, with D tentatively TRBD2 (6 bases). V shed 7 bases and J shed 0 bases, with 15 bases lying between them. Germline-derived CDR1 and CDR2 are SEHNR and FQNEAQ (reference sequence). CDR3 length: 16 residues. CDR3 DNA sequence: TGTGCCAGCAACGAGCGGGCGATAACGAACACCGGGGAGCTGTTTTTT. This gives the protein CASNERAITNTGELFF.

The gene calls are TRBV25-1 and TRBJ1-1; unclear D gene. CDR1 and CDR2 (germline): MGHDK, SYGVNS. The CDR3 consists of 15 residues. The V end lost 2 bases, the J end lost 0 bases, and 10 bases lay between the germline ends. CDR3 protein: CASSEMGVLNTEAFF. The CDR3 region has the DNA TGTGCCAGCAGTGAAATGGGCGTACTGAACACTGAAGCTTTCTTT.

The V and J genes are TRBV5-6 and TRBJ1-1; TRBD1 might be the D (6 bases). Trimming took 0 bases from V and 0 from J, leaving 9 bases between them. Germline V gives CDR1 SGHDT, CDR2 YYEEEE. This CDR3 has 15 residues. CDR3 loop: CASSLAGQLNTEAFF. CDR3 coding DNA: TGTGCCAGCAGCTTGGCCGGACAGTTGAACACTGAAGCTTTCTTT.

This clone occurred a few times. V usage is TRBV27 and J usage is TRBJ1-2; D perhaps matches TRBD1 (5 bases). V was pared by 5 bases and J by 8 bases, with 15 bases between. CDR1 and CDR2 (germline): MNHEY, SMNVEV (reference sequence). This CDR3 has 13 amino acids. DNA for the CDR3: TGTGCCAGCAGTCCGGGGGTTCAGTGGGGCTACACCTTC. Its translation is CASSPGVQWGYTF.

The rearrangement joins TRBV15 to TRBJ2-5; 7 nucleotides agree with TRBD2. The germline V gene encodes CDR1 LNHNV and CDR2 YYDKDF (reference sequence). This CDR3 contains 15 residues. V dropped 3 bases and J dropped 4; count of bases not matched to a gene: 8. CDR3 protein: CATSRQRGRLETQYF. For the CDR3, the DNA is TGTGCCACCAGCAGGCAGCGGGGTCGGTTAGAGACCCAGTACTTC. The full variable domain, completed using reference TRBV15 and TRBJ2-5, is DAMVIQNPRYQVTQFGKPVTLSCSQTLNHNVMYWYQQKSSQAPKLLFHYYDKDFNNEADTPDNFQSRRPNTSFCFLDIRSPGLGDTAMYLCATSRQRGRLETQYFGPGTRLLVL.

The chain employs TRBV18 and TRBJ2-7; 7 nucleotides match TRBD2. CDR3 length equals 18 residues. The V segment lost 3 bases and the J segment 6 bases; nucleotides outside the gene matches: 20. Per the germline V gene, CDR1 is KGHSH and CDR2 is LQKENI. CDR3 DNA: TGTGCCAGCTCACCCTTGGAAGCGGGGTTAAATATCGGTTCCGAGCAGTACTTC. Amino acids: CASSPLEAGLNIGSEQYF.

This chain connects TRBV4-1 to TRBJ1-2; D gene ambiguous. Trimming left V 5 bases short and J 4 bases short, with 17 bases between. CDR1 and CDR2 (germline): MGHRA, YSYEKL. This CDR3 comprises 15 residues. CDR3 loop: CASSANRGSSYGYTF. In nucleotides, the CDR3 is TGCGCCAGCAGCGCCAATCGAGGGTCCTCCTATGGCTACACCTTC.

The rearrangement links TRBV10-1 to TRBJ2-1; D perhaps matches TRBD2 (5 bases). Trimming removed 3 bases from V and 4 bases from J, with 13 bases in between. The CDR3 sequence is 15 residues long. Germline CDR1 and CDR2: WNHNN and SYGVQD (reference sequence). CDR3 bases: TGCGCCAGCAGTGACGATCCAGCGGAGTACAATGAGCAGTTCTTC. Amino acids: CASSDDPAEYNEQFF.

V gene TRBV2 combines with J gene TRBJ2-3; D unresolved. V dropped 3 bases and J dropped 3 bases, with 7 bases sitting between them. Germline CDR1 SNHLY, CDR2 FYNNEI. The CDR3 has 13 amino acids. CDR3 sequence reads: CASSDRATDTQYF. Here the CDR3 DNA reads TGTGCCAGCAGTGATAGAGCGACAGATACGCAGTATTTT.

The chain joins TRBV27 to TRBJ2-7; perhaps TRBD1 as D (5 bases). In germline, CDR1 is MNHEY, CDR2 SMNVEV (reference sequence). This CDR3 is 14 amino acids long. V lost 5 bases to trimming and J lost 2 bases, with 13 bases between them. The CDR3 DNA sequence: TGTGCCAGCAGTATAATAGGGGCGACCTACGAGCAGTACTTC. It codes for CASSIIGATYEQYF.

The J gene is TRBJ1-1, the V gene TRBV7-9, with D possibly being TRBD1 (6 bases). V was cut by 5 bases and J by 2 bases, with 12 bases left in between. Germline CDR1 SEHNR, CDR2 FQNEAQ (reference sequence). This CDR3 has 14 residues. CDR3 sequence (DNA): TGTGCCAGCAGCCATCAGGGGTCTAACACTGAAGCTTTCTTT. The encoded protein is CASSHQGSNTEAFF.

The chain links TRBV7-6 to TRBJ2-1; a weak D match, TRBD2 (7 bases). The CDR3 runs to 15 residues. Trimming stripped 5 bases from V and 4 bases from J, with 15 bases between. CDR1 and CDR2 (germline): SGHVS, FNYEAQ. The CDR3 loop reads CASSAWGGPYNEQFF. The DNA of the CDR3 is TGTGCCAGCAGCGCATGGGGGGGCCCTTACAATGAGCAGTTCTTC.

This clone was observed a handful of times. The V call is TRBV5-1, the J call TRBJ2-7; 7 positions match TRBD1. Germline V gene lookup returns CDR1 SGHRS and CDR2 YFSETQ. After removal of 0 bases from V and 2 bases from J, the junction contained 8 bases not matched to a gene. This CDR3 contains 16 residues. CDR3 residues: CASSLAQTGSPYEQYF. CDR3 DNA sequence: TGCGCCAGCAGCTTGGCCCAGACAGGGTCCCCCTACGAGCAGTACTTC.

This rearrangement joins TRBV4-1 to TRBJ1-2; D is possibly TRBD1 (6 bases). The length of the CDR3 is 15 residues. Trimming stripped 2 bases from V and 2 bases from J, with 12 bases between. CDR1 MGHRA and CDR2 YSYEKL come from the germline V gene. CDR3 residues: CASSQPVTGNYGYTF. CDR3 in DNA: TGCGCCAGCAGCCAACCCGTAACAGGGAACTATGGCTACACCTTC.

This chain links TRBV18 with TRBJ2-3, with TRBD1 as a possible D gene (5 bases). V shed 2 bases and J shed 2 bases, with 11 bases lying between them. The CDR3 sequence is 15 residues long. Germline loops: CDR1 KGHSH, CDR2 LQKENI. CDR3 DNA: TGTGCCAGCTCACCAGGGGCAAAGCTCACAGATACGCAGTATTTT. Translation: CASSPGAKLTDTQYF.

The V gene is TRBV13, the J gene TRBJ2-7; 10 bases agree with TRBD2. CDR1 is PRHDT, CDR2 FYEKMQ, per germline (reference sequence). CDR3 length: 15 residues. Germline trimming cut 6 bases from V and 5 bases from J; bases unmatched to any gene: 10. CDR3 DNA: TGTGCCAGCAGTCAGCAACTAGCGGGGTTCGACGAGCAGTACTTC. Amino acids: CASSQQLAGFDEQYF. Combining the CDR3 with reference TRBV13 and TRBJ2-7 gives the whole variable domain AAGVIQSPRHLIKEKRETATLKCYPIPRHDTVYWYQQGPGQDPQFLISFYEKMQSDKGSIPDRFSAQQFSDYHSELNMSSLELGDSALYFCASSQQLAGFDEQYFGPGTRLTVT.